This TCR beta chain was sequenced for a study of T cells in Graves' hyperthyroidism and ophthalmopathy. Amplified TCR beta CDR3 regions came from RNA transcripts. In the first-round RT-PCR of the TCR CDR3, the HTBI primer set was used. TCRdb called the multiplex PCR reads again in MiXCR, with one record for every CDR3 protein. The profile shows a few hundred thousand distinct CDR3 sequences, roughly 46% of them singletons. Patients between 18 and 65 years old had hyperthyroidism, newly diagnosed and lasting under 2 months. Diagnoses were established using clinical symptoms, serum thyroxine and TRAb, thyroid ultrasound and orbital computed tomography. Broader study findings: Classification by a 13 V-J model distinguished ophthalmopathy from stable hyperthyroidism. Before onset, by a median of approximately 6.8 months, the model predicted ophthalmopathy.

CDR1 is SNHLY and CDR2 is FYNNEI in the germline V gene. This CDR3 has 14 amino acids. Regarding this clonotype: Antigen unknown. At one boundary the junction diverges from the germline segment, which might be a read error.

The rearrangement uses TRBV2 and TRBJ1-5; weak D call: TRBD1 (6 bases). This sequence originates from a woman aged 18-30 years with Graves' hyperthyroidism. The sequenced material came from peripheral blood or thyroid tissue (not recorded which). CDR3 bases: TGTGCCAGCAGTGAAGAGGGGCTTGGACAGCCCCGGCATTTT. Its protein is CASSEEGLGQPRHF.